These T cell receptor beta chains were read from a single sample in a study of T cell changes during pregnancy in multiple sclerosis. The table came from immunoSEQ multiplex PCR; TCRdb's copy has only in-frame clones and leaves some out. The table lists 15,000 to 20,000 clones, 75% to 90% of them singletons. The source material was CD8+ T cells from peripheral blood mononuclear cells, sampled in the third trimester of pregnancy. The source of these receptors is a female donor in good health, enrolled as a control in a pregnancy study. CDR3s include the opening cysteine and the closing phenylalanine or tryptophan. Fields, in order: V gene, J gene, CDR3 protein.

>TRBV7-9|TRBJ1-6
CASTPRGLSSYNSPLHF
>TRBV18|TRBJ1-1
CASSYAGTGEFRFTEAFF
>TRBV9|TRBJ2-7
CASSVEDRDQYEQYF
>TRBV6-5|TRBJ2-7
CASKIGSSYEQYF
>TRBV11-2|TRBJ2-2
CASSLLAGLDANTGELFF
>TRBV7-9|TRBJ1-6
CASSFPGENSPLHF
>TRBV4-2|TRBJ1-4
CASSQDLEGGKLFF
>TRBV2|TRBJ2-5
CASSEGQDQETQYF
>TRBV4-3|TRBJ2-7
CASSQAGGAWEQYF
>TRBV29-1|TRBJ1-2
CSVEEEDRNYGYTF
>TRBV5-6|TRBJ2-7
CASSLGQGFFVEQYF
>TRBV14|TRBJ1-2
CASSQLLQDNGYTF
>TRBV5-5|TRBJ2-3
CASSSRGTAAADTQYF
>TRBV18|TRBJ2-1
CASSPGGLAGVPYNEQFF
>TRBV15|TRBJ2-5
CATSRDTGLGETQYF
>TRBV5-6|TRBJ1-5
CASSNRKTNQPQHF
>TRBV6-6|TRBJ1-1
CASSSDRAREAFF